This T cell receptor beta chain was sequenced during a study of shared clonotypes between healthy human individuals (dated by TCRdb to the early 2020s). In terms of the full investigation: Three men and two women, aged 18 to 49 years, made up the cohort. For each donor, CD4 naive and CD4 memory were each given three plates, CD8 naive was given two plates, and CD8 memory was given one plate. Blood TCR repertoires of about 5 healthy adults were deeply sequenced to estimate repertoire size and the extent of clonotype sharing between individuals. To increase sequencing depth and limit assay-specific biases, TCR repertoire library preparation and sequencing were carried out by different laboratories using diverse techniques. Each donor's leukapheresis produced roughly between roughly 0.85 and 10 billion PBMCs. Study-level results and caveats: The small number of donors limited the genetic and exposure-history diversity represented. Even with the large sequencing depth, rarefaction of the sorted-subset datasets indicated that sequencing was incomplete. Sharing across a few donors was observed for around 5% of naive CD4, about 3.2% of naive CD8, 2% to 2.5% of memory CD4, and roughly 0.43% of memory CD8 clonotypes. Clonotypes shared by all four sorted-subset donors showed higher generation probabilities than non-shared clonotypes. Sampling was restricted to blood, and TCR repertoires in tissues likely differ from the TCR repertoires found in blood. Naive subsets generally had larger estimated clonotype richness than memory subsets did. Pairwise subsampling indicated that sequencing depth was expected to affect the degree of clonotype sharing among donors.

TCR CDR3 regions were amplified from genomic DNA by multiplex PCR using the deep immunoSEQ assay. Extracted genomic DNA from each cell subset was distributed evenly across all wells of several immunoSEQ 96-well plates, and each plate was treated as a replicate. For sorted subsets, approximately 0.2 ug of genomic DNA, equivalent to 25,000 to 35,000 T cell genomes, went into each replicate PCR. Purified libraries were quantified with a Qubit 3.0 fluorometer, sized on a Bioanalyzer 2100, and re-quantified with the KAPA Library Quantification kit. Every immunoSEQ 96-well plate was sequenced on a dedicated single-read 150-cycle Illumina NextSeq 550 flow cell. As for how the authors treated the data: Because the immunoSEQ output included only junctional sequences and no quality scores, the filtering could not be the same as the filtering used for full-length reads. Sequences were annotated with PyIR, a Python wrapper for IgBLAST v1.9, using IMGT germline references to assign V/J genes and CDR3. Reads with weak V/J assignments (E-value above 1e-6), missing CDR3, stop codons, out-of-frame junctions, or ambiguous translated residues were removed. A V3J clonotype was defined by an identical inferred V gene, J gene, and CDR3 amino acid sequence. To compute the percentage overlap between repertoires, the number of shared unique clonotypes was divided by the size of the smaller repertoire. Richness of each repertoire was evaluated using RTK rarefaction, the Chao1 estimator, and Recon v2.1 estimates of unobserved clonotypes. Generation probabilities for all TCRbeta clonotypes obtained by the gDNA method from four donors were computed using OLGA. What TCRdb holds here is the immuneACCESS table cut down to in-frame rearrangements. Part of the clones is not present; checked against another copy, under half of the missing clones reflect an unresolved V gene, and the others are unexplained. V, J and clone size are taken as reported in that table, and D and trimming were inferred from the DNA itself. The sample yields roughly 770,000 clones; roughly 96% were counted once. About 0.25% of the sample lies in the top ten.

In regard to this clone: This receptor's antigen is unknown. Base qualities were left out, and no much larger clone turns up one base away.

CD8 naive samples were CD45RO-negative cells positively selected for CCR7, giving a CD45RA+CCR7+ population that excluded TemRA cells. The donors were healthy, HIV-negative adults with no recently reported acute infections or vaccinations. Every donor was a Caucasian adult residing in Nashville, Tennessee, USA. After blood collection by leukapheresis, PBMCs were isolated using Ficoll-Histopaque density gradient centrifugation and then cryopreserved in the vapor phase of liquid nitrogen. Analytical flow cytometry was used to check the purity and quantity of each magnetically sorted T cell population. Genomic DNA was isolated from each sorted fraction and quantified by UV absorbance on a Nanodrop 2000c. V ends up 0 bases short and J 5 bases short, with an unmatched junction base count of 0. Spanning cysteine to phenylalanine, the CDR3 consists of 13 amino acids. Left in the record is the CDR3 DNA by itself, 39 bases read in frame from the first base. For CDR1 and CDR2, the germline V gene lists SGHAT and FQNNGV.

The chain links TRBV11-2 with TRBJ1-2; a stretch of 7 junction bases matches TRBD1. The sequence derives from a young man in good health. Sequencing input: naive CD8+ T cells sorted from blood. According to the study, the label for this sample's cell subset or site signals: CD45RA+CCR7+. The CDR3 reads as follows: CASSLETGYGYTF. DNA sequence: TGTGCCAGCAGCTTAGAGACAGGGTATGGCTACACCTTC.